This T cell receptor (beta chain) is drawn from a study of OX40 agonist ivuxolimab in advanced cancers. Whole-study findings and limits: CD4+ and CD8+ T cells in blood underwent clonal expansion by week 6 at 0.1 to 3.0 mg/kg.

TCRdb keeps only in-frame clones here, not all; method: immunoSEQ multiplex PCR. The sample carries around 35,000 clones, roughly 90% recorded once. CDR3 length: 18 amino acids. Trimming removed 0 bases from V and 10 bases from J; junction bases left unmatched: 19. The germline gives CDR1 SGHRS, CDR2 YFSETQ. This clone was observed once. Its antigen is as yet unknown. The V call is TRBV5-1, the J call TRBJ2-1; TRBD1 matches at 7 bases. This sequence originates from an adult with an advanced solid tumor such as melanoma, head and neck, liver or kidney cancer. The sample here was CD4+ or CD8+ T cells sorted from blood, taken in a trial of the OX40 agonist ivuxolimab. The CDR3 sequence: CASSLGARSRGQTGEQFF. For the CDR3, the DNA is TGCGCCAGCAGCTTGGGTGCCCGGAGCAGGGGACAGACCGGGGAGCAGTTCTTC.